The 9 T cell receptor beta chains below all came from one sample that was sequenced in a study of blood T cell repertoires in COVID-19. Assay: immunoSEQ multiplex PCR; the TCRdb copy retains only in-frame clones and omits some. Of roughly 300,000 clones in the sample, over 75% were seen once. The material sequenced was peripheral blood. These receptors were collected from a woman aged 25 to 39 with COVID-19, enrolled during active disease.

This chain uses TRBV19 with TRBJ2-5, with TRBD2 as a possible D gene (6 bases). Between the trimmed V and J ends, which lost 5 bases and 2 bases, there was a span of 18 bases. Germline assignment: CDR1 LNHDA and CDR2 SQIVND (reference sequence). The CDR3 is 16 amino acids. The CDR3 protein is CASSASLAGPQETQYF. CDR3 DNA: TGTGCCAGTAGTGCCTCCCTCGCGGGGCCTCAAGAGACCCAGTACTTC.

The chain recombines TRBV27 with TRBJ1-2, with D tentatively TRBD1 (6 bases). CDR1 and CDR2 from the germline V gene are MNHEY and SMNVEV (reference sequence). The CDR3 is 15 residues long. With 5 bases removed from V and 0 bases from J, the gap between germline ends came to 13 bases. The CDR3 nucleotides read TGTGCCAGCAGTGCCCAGACAGGAGCTAACTATGGCTACACCTTC. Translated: CASSAQTGANYGYTF.

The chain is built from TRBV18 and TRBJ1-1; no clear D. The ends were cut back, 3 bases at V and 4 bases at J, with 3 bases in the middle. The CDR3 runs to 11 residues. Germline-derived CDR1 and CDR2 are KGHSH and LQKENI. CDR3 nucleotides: TGTGCCAGCTCACCCGGCACTGAAGCTTTCTTT. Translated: CASSPGTEAFF.

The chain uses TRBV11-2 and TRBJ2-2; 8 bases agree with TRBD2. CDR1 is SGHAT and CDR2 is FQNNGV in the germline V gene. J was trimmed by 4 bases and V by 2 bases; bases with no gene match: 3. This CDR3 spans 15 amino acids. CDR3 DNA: TGTGCCAGCAGCTTAAGCGGGAGACCCACCGGGGAGCTGTTTTTT. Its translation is CASSLSGRPTGELFF.

CDR3 bases: TGTGCCTCGCGTGGGGCAGAAGGGGCCAACGTCCTGACTTTC. Amino acids: CASRGAEGANVLTF. The V call is TRBV30, the J call TRBJ2-6; TRBD1 is a possible D gene (5 bases). V lost 7 bases and J 4 bases, leaving 14 bases between the germline ends. The CDR3 has 14 amino acids. Germline-derived CDR1 and CDR2 are GTSNPN and SVGIG (reference sequence).

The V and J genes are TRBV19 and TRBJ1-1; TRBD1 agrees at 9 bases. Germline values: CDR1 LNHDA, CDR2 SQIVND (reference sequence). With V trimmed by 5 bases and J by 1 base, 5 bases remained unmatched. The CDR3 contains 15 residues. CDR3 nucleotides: TGTGCCAGTAGTTCCCGGACAGGGGCGAACACTGAAGCTTTCTTT. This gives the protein CASSSRTGANTEAFF.

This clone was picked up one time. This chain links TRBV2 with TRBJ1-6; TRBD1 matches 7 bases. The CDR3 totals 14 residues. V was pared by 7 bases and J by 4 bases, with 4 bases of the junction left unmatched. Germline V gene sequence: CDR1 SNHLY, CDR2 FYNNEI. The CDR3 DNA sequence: TGTGCCAGCAACCGGGACAGTTATAATTCACCCCTCCACTTT. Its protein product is CASNRDSYNSPLHF.

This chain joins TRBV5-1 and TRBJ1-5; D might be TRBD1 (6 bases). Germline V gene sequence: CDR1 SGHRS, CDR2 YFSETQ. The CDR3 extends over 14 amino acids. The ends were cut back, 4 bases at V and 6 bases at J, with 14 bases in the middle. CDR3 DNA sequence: TGCGCCAGCAGCCCAAGCACAGGGCTTCAGCCCCAGCATTTT. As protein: CASSPSTGLQPQHF.

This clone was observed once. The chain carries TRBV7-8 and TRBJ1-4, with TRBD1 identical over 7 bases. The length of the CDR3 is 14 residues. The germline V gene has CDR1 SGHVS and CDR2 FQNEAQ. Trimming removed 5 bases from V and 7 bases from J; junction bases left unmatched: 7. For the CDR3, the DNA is TGTGCCAGCAGCCTCAGGGGGATAGGTGAAAAACTGTTTTTT. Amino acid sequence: CASSLRGIGEKLFF.